One and the same sample provided the 21 T cell receptor beta chains below, sequenced in a study of blood T cells in healthy people across ages. Primers used in a second PCR of about 7 to 12 cycles were a sample-barcoded 5' primer and a J-beta primer mix. Using its own MiXCR run on the 5' RACE reads, TCRdb lists one record per CDR3 protein. Found here are about 830,000 distinct CDR3 sequences, under 80% of them singletons; the top ten hold 25% to 35%. Sequenced: blood. Receptors were obtained from a young man in good health.

The chain employs TRBV9 and TRBJ2-7, with D tentatively TRBD1 (7 bases). This CDR3 contains 16 residues. V was trimmed by 0 bases and J by 1 base, leaving 14 bases between them. CDR1 and CDR2 from the germline V gene are SGDLS and YYNGEE. The CDR3 is CASSVGGQGGSYEQYF. Here the CDR3 DNA reads TGTGCCAGCAGCGTAGGGGGTCAGGGGGGATCCTACGAGCAGTACTTC.

This clonotype was seen just once. This rearrangement joins TRBV6-5 to TRBJ2-1; D may be TRBD1 (6 bases). Per germline, CDR1 MNHEY and CDR2 SVGAGI. Trimming removed 6 bases from V and 4 bases from J, with 13 bases in between. CDR3 length equals 14 residues. CDR3 DNA: TGTGCCAGCAGACGGCAGGGGAAATACAATGAGCAGTTCTTC. This translates into CASRRQGKYNEQFF.

The chain employs TRBV24-1 and TRBJ2-1; 14 bases fit TRBD2. The V gene end was trimmed by 4 bases and the J gene end by 8 bases; junction bases not matched to a gene: 6. There are 16 residues in the CDR3. Looked up from germline, CDR1 is KGHDR and CDR2 is SFDVKD. This chain's CDR3 is CATSEPTSGGADEQFF. CDR3 nucleotide sequence: TGTGCCACCAGTGAGCCGACTAGCGGGGGGGCTGATGAGCAGTTCTTC.

This sequence joins TRBV20-1 and TRBJ2-7, with D possibly being TRBD2 (6 bases). The CDR3 is 11 residues long. Germline loops: CDR1 DFQATT, CDR2 SNEGSKA (reference sequence). Trimming cost V 5 bases and J 6 bases, with 11 bases left between them. Here the CDR3 reads CSALGLSEQYF. The CDR3 DNA is TGCAGTGCTCTGGGACTCTCCGAGCAGTACTTC.

J is TRBJ1-2 and V is TRBV20-1, with no clear D. CDR3 size: 14 residues. Trimming left V 4 bases short and J 4 bases short, with 16 bases between. The germline V gene encodes CDR1 DFQATT and CDR2 SNEGSKA (reference sequence). The CDR3: CSANQDRASYGYTF. The CDR3, as DNA: TGCAGTGCTAACCAGGACCGGGCCAGCTATGGCTACACCTTC.

The V call is TRBV12-3 or TRBV12-4, the J call TRBJ2-4; D tentatively fits TRBD1 or TRBD2 (8 bases each). CDR3 size: 14 residues. Trimming removed 8 bases from V and 13 bases from J, with 24 bases in between. CDR3 protein: CASGTGGLGREQYF. CDR3 sequence (DNA): TGTGCCAGCGGTACAGGGGGACTAGGTAGGGAGCAGTACTTC.

The sample holds a few counts of this clonotype. This chain connects TRBV4-3 to TRBJ2-3; a weak D match, TRBD1 (6 bases). The CDR3 spans 16 residues. Trimming stripped 4 bases from V and 4 bases from J, with 18 bases between. In germline, CDR1 is LGHNA, CDR2 YSLEER. The CDR3 DNA sequence: TGCGCCAGCAGCCCCCTCCTTACAGGGAAGGCAGATACGCAGTATTTT. It yields the protein CASSPLLTGKADTQYF.

The CDR3 loop reads CASSPQYQPGEQYF. Here the CDR3 DNA reads TGTGCCAGCAGCCCACAGTATCAGCCCGGCGAGCAGTACTTC. The V gene is TRBV7-2, the J gene TRBJ2-7; D unresolved. V lost 5 bases and J lost 6, with 17 bases in between. Germline V gives CDR1 SGHTA, CDR2 FQGNSA. The CDR3 covers 14 residues.

This clonotype was detected a few times. The J gene is TRBJ2-7, the V gene TRBV3-1, with D possibly TRBD2 on 5 matching bases. Germline-derived CDR1 and CDR2 are LGHDT and YNNKEL (reference sequence). V was cut by 4 bases and J by 3 bases, with 22 bases left in between. The CDR3 contains 17 residues. CDR3 in amino acids: CASSPINVMRTDYEQYF. In nucleotides, the CDR3 is TGTGCCAGCAGCCCAATAAACGTGATGAGGACTGACTACGAGCAGTACTTC.

The chain links TRBV7-8 to TRBJ1-5, with D perhaps matching TRBD1 (6 bases). Trimming stripped 2 bases from V and 4 bases from J, with 24 bases between. Germline assignment: CDR1 SGHVS and CDR2 FQNEAQ. The CDR3 is made up of 19 amino acids. This CDR3 reads CASSLYRPGGDRPNQPQHF. Here the CDR3 DNA reads TGTGCCAGCAGCTTATACCGCCCCGGTGGAGACAGGCCGAATCAGCCCCAGCATTTT.

The genes are TRBV20-1 and TRBJ2-4, with 7 bases that match TRBD1. Near its end, the DNA agrees better with TRBJ2-7, so the J call may be wrong. Germline CDR1 is DFQATT and CDR2 is SNEGSKA (reference sequence). The CDR3 is 15 amino acids. The CDR3 spells CSADLRQGTFHEQYF. The CDR3 nucleotides are TGCAGTGCTGATTTGCGACAGGGAACCTTCCACGAGCAGTACTTC.

The chain is built from TRBV5-4 and TRBJ2-6, with D unclear. The CDR3 runs to 17 residues. Germline V gene sequence: CDR1 SGHNT, CDR2 YYREEE (reference sequence). V was pared by 0 bases and J by 0 bases, with 10 bases between. CDR3 in amino acids: CASSLGAYSSGANVLTF. Here the CDR3 DNA reads TGTGCCAGCAGCTTGGGGGCCTACAGCTCTGGGGCCAACGTCCTGACTTTC.

This clonotype has only a few counts. The chain uses TRBV7-9 and TRBJ1-2, with D tentatively TRBD1 (5 bases). The CDR3 length is 14 residues. Germline V gene data show CDR1 as SEHNR and CDR2 as FQNEAQ (reference sequence). The V gene lost 3 bases and the J gene lost 6 bases, with 14 bases spanning the gap. In nucleotides, the CDR3 is TGTGCCAGCAGCTTCTCTCGACAGACGAATGGCTACACCTTC. This codes for CASSFSRQTNGYTF.

The rearrangement uses TRBV4-3 and TRBJ2-4; D is unclear. The CDR3 loop spans 15 amino acids. Germline-derived CDR1 and CDR2 are LGHNA and YSLEER. V lost 4 bases, J lost 0 bases, and 10 bases lay in between. The CDR3 sequence: CASSPAWGAKNIQYF. The DNA of the CDR3 is TGCGCCAGCAGCCCCGCCTGGGGAGCCAAAAACATTCAGTACTTC.

The rearrangement uses TRBV7-2 and TRBJ1-5, with 12 positions matching TRBD1. Germline V CDR1 and CDR2: SGHTA, FQGNSA. This CDR3 has 17 amino acids. Losses at the gene ends were 0 bases for V and 5 bases for J; bases not matched to a gene: 5. DNA for the CDR3: TGTGCCAGCAGCTTAGCGGGGGGACAGGGGGCGGATCAGCCCCAGCATTTT. It is translated as CASSLAGGQGADQPQHF. The variable domain in full, with the rest retrieved from reference TRBV7-2 and TRBJ1-5, is GAGVSQSPSNKVTEKGKDVELRCDPISGHTALYWYRQSLGQGLEFLIYFQGNSAPDKSGLPSDRFSAERTGGSVSTLTIQRTQQEDSAVYLCASSLAGGQGADQPQHFGDGTRLSIL.

The rearrangement joins TRBV12-3 or TRBV12-4 to TRBJ1-4; D not resolved. The CDR3 runs 14 residues. Trimming took 8 bases from V and 0 from J, leaving 10 bases between them. CDR3 coding DNA: TGTGCCAGCCAGGCGGGTACAACTAATGAAAAACTGTTTTTT. It codes for CASQAGTTNEKLFF.

In its sample, this clonotype was seen a few times. The rearrangement uses TRBV6-1 and TRBJ2-3; 7 nucleotides match TRBD2. Trimming at V came to 8 bases and at J to 2 bases, leaving 7 bases not matched to a gene. The CDR3 has 14 amino acids. The germline CDR1 and CDR2 sequences are MNHNS and SASEGT. CDR3 DNA: TGTGCCAGCGCTCGCGGGGGTGTCACAGATACGCAGTATTTT. It specifies CASARGGVTDTQYF.

This chain connects TRBV5-6 to TRBJ1-1; D is ambiguous. The CDR3 length is 13 residues. CDR1 is SGHDT and CDR2 is YYEEEE in the germline V gene. With 4 bases removed from V and 4 bases from J, the gap between germline ends came to 11 bases. The DNA of the CDR3 is TGTGCCAGCAGCCAAACTGACGTCACTGAAGCTTTCTTT. Translating gives CASSQTDVTEAFF.

The chain links TRBV6-2 or TRBV6-3 to TRBJ2-7; 9 bases map to TRBD1. V was pared by 5 bases and J by 4 bases, with 12 bases of the junction left unmatched. The CDR3 extends over 16 amino acids. The germline gives CDR1 MNHEY, CDR2 SVGEGT. The CDR3 DNA reads as TGTGCCAGCAGTCGAAACGGCGGGACAGGGAATTACGAGCAGTACTTC. Protein sequence: CASSRNGGTGNYEQYF.

This clonotype came up a few times. In DNA form, the CDR3 reads TGTGCCAGCAGCTTAGCGCTAAGTCCGAGACCCTCTGGGGCCAACGTCCTGACTTTC. It encodes CASSLALSPRPSGANVLTF. The V and J genes are TRBV7-2 and TRBJ2-6; D gene unclear. This CDR3 comprises 19 residues. Germline V gives CDR1 SGHTA, CDR2 FQGNSA. V lost 0 bases, J lost 0 bases, and 15 bases lay in between. Using reference TRBV7-2 and TRBJ2-6 for the parts outside the CDR3, the full variable domain is GAGVSQSPSNKVTEKGKDVELRCDPISGHTALYWYRQSLGQGLEFLIYFQGNSAPDKSGLPSDRFSAERTGGSVSTLTIQRTQQEDSAVYLCASSLALSPRPSGANVLTFGAGSRLTVL.

This clonotype was picked up a small number of times. This chain links TRBV6-6 with TRBJ2-3; 12 bases are a match to TRBD2. The CDR3 extends over 16 amino acids. Per germline, CDR1 MNHNY and CDR2 SVGAGI (reference sequence). The V and J ends lost 5 bases and 1 base, in that order; junction bases with no gene match: 4. CDR3 in DNA: TGTGCCAGCAGTGTCACTAGCGGGGGGCGCACAGATACGCAGTATTTT. Amino acid sequence: CASSVTSGGRTDTQYF.